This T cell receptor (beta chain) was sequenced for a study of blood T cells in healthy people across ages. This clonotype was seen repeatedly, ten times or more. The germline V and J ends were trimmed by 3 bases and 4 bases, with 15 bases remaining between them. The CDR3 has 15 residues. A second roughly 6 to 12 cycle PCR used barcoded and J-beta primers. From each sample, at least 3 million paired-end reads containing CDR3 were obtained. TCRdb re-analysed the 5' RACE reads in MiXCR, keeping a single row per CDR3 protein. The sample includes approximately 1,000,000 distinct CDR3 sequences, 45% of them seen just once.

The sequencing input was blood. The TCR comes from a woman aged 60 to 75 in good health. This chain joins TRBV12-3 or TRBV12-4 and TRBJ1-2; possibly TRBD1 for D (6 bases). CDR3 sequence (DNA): TGTGCCAGCAGTTTGTCGGGGGGCCTACCCTATGGCTACACCTTC. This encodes CASSLSGGLPYGYTF.